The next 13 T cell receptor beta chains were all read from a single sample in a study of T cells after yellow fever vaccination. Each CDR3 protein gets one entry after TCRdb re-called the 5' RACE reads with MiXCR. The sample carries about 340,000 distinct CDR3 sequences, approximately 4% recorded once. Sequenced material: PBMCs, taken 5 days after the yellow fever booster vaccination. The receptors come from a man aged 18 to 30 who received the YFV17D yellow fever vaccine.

The chain's CDR3 is CAISEGYANTGELFF. The CDR3 coding sequence is TGTGCCATCAGTGAGGGTTACGCGAACACCGGGGAGCTGTTTTTT. The chain combines TRBV10-3 with TRBJ2-2; D is unclear. The CDR3 spans 15 residues. Germline CDR1 is ENHRY and CDR2 is SYGVKD. V was trimmed by 2 bases and J by 0 bases, leaving 7 bases between them.

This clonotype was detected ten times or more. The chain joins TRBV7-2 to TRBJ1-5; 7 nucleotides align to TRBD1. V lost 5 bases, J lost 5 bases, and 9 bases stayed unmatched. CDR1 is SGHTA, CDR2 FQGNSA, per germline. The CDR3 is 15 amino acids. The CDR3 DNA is TGTGCCAGCAGCCCGTCAGGGGGAAACTATCAGCCCCAGCATTTT. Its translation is CASSPSGGNYQPQHF.

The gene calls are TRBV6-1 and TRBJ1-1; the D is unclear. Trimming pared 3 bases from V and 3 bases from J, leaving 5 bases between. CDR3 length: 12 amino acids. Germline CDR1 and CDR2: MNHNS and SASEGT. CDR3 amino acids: CASSDWDTEAFF. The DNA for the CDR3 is TGTGCCAGCAGTGATTGGGACACTGAAGCTTTCTTT.

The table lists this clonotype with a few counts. CDR3 DNA sequence: TGCAGTGCTAGCGTAGACTCCTACGAGCAGTACTTC. Translation gives CSASVDSYEQYF. This chain joins TRBV20-1 and TRBJ2-7, with unresolved D. The V gene lost 3 bases and the J gene lost 0 bases, with 6 bases spanning the gap. CDR1 is DFQATT and CDR2 is SNEGSKA in the germline V gene (reference sequence). This CDR3 is 12 amino acids long.

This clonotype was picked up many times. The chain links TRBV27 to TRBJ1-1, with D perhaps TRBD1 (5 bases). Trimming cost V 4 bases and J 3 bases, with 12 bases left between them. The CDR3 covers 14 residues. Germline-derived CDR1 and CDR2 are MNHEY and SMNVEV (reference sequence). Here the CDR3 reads CASSSWDGDTEAFF. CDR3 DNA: TGTGCCAGCAGTTCCTGGGACGGGGACACTGAAGCTTTCTTT.

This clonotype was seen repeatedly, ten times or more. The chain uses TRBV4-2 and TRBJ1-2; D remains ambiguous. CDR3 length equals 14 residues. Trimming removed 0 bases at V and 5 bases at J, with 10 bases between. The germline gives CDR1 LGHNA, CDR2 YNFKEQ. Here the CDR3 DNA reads TGTGCCAGCAGCCAAGAAGCAGGTTTTTATGGCTACACCTTC. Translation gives CASSQEAGFYGYTF.

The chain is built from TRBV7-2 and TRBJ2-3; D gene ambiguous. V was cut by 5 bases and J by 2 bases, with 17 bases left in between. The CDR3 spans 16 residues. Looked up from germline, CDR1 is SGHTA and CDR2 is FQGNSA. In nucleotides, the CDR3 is TGTGCCAGCAGCCCCAGCCGGGCCTACCACACAGATACGCAGTATTTT. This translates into CASSPSRAYHTDTQYF.

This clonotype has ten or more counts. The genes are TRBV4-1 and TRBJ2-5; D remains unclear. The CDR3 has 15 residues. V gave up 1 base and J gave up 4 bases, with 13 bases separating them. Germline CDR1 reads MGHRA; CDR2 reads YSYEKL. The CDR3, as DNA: TGCGCCAGCAGCCAAGTGGTGGTCAGTGGAGAGACCCAGTACTTC. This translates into CASSQVVVSGETQYF.

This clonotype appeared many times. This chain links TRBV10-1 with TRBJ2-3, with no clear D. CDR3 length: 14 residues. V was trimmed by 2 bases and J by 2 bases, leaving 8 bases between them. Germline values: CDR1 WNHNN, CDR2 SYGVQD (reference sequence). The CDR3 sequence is CASSENMITDTQYF. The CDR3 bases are TGCGCCAGCAGTGAGAACATGATCACAGATACGCAGTATTTT.

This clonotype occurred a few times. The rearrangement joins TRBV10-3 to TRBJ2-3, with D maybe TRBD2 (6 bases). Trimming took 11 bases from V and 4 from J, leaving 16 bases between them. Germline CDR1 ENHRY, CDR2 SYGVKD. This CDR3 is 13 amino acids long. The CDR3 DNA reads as TGTGCCCTCGGCGGGGAACAAGCAGATACGCAGTATTTT. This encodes CALGGEQADTQYF.

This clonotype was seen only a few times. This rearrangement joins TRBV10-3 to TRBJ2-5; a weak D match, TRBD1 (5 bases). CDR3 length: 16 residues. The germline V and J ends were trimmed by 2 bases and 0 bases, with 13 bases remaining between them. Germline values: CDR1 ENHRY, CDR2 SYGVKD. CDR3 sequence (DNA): TGTGCCATCAGTGAGGACAGAGAAGTGGACCAAGAGACCCAGTACTTC. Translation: CAISEDREVDQETQYF.

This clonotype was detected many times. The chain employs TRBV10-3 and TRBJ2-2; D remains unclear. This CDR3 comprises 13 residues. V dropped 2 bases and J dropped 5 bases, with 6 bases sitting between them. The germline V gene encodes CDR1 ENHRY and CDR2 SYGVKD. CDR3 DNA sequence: TGTGCCATCAGTGAGGCAGCAACCGGGGAGCTGTTTTTT. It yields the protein CAISEAATGELFF.

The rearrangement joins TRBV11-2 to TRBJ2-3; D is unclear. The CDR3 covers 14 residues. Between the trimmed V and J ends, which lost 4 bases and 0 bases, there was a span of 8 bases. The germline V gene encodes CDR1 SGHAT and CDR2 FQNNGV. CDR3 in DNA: TGTGCCAGCAGCTCCCGGGCTAGCACAGATACGCAGTATTTT. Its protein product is CASSSRASTDTQYF.